Given below is one T cell receptor beta chain in context. Method: immunoSEQ multiplex PCR; TCRdb's copy keeps in-frame clones and lacks some. The data hold under 200,000 clones, with 80% to 95% observed a single time. The record originates from a study of T cell responses to AZD1222 COVID-19 vaccine. The germline V gene has CDR1 MNHEY and CDR2 SVGEGT. CDR3 length: 15 amino acids. J was trimmed by 2 bases and V by 6 bases; bases with no gene match: 5. The chain is built from TRBV6-2 or TRBV6-3 and TRBJ2-7, with 12 bases fitting TRBD2. Source: peripheral blood, taken on day 0 of AZD1222 vaccination. The sequence was obtained from an adult in good health. The CDR3 bases are TGTGCCAGCAGCCTTACTAGCGGGGGGACCTACGAGCAGTACTTC. It translates to CASSLTSGGTYEQYF.